One and the same sample provided the 18 T cell receptor beta chains below, sequenced in a study of monozygotic twins with inflammatory bowel disease. TCRdb re-called the 5' RACE reads, yielding one record per CDR3 amino acid sequence without DNA. Recorded for this sample: under 150,000 distinct CDR3 sequences. The sample consisted of blood. These receptor sequences come from a human donor with ulcerative colitis or Crohn's disease, or a healthy co-twin of an affected twin (not recorded which).

The V call is TRBV27, the J call TRBJ2-7; the TCRdb call, TRBD1, lacks DNA for checking. Germline CDR1 MNHEY, CDR2 SMNVEV (reference sequence). CDR3 size: 14 residues. CDR3 sequence: CASSLLTGGTEQYF.

The chain carries TRBV19 and TRBJ1-1. Germline CDR1 LNHDA, CDR2 SQIVND (reference sequence). The CDR3 is made up of 12 amino acids. CDR3 protein: CASFGWDTEAFF.

This sequence joins TRBV5-1 and TRBJ1-6. CDR1 is SGHRS, CDR2 YFSETQ, per germline. The CDR3 sequence is 15 residues long. The CDR3 reads CASSLAQTNNSPLHF.

This rearrangement joins TRBV29-1 to TRBJ1-5. This CDR3 contains 13 residues. CDR1 and CDR2 (germline): SQVTM, ANQGSEA. The CDR3: CSVGSGGGQPQHF.

This chain joins TRBV9 and TRBJ2-7; the D call of TRBD1 rests on TCRdb alone, since no DNA is present to check it. Germline V CDR1 and CDR2: SGDLS, YYNGEE. The CDR3 extends over 15 amino acids. CDR3 sequence reads: CASSGAGTGGNEQYF. The full variable domain, its missing parts supplied by reference TRBV9 and TRBJ2-7, is DSGVTQTPKHLITATGQRVTLRCSPRSGDLSVYWYQQSLDQGLQFLIQYYNGEERAKGNILERFSAQQFPDLHSELNLSSLELGDSALYFCASSGAGTGGNEQYFGPGTRLTVT.

The V and J genes are TRBV29-1 and TRBJ2-7; TCRdb's D gene call, TRBD1, goes unchecked for lack of DNA. CDR3 length: 12 residues. Germline CDR1 is SQVTM and CDR2 is ANQGSEA. The CDR3 sequence: CSGTTGPYEQYF.

The chain has TRBV6-5 and TRBJ2-1; TCRdb lists TRBD2, though no DNA is available to test this call. Germline V gives CDR1 MNHEY, CDR2 SVGAGI. This CDR3 is 15 amino acids long. The CDR3 reads CASSSLAGLYNEQFF.

The V and J genes are TRBV25-1 and TRBJ1-1; the D call of TRBD1 rests on TCRdb alone, since no DNA is present to check it. This CDR3 comprises 17 residues. The germline CDR1 and CDR2 sequences are MGHDK and SYGVNS. CDR3 residues: CASSEYVTGTPNTEAFF. Full variable domain (rest looked up from reference TRBV25-1 and TRBJ1-1): EADIYQTPRYLVIGTGKKITLECSQTMGHDKMYWYQQDPGMELHLIHYSYGVNSTEKGDLSSESTVSRIRTEHFPLTLESARPSHTSQYLCASSEYVTGTPNTEAFFGQGTRLTVV.

The chain couples TRBV4-3 to TRBJ1-6; with no DNA, the TCRdb D assignment of TRBD1 cannot be verified. The germline V gene encodes CDR1 LGHNA and CDR2 YSLEER. The CDR3 length is 15 residues. This CDR3 is CASSHLQGGGGPLHF.

This chain links TRBV3-1 with TRBJ1-6. The germline CDR1 and CDR2 sequences are LGHDT and YNNKEL (reference sequence). This CDR3 spans 14 amino acids. CDR3 loop: CASSLSRALGPLHF. The whole variable domain, filled in from reference TRBV3-1 and TRBJ1-6, reads DTAVSQTPKYLVTQMGNDKSIKCEQNLGHDTMYWYKQDSKKFLKIMFSYNNKELIINETVPNRFSPKSPDKAHLNLHINSLELGDSAVYFCASSLSRALGPLHFGNGTRLTVT.

The J gene is TRBJ2-4, the V gene TRBV4-3. The CDR3 has 17 residues. Germline CDR1 reads LGHNA; CDR2 reads YSLEER. CDR3: CASSQGINGLKANIQYF.

The rearrangement uses TRBV7-8 and TRBJ1-1; without DNA, the TCRdb call of TRBD1 cannot be checked. The CDR3 loop spans 17 amino acids. CDR1 and CDR2 (germline): SGHVS, FQNEAQ. The CDR3 sequence: CASSLASGPRQNTEAFF. Complete variable domain (other parts from reference TRBV7-8 and TRBJ1-1): GAGVSQSPRYKVAKRGQDVALRCDPISGHVSLFWYQQALGQGPEFLTYFQNEAQLDKSGLPSDRFFAERPEGSVSTLKIQRTQQEDSAVYLCASSLASGPRQNTEAFFGQGTRLTVV.

The V and J genes are TRBV3-1 and TRBJ1-1; the D gene TCRdb calls, TRBD1, cannot be checked with no DNA. This CDR3 comprises 14 residues. CDR1 LGHDT and CDR2 YNNKEL come from the germline V gene (reference sequence). CDR3 residues: CASSPNSRDSEAFF.

V gene TRBV19 combines with J gene TRBJ1-4; checking the TCRdb D call of TRBD1 is not possible without DNA. The CDR3 length is 19 residues. The germline CDR1 and CDR2 sequences are LNHDA and SQIVND (reference sequence). The CDR3 reads CASSMRPRTGAATNEKLFF.

The chain combines TRBV5-1 with TRBJ2-7; TCRdb calls TRBD2, which cannot be checked without DNA. CDR1 and CDR2 from the germline V gene are SGHRS and YFSETQ. There are 17 residues in the CDR3. The CDR3 spells CASSLWGLAGGNYEQYF.

This rearrangement joins TRBV28 to TRBJ2-7; TCRdb selects TRBD1, and the lack of DNA leaves this call unchecked. The CDR3 totals 16 residues. Germline CDR1 and CDR2: MDHEN and SYDVKM. The CDR3 spells CASRRQKQGLGYEQYF.

This sequence joins TRBV7-2 and TRBJ2-7. Germline-derived CDR1 and CDR2 are SGHTA and FQGNSA. The length of the CDR3 is 14 residues. CDR3 loop: CASSLMRRNYEQYF.

The chain combines TRBV12-3 or TRBV12-4 with TRBJ1-2; as DNA is missing, the TRBD1 call by TCRdb cannot be tested. CDR3 size: 13 residues. CDR3 residues: CASSFRTGFGYTF.